A single sample is the source of the 3 T cell receptor beta chains below, sequenced in a study of T-cell memory formation after mild COVID-19. MiXCR, run by TCRdb on the 5' RACE reads, gives a single entry per CDR3 protein. The table records 120,000 to 150,000 distinct CDR3 sequences, around 15% of them present only once. Sample: PBMCs or a T cell subset sorted from them (not recorded which). The receptors originated from an adult woman who had mild COVID-19 (a few samples of this study predate the infection). Cell type and time point are not known.

The genes are TRBV7-2 and TRBJ2-3, with 7 bases fitting TRBD2. The CDR3 runs 15 residues. Germline lookup yields CDR1 SGHTA and CDR2 FQGNSA. With V trimmed by 5 bases and J by 3 bases, 8 bases remained unmatched. CDR3 loop: CASSPGRGSTDTQYF. CDR3 nucleotide sequence: TGTGCCAGCAGCCCGGGGCGGGGGAGTACAGATACGCAGTATTTT.

The chain combines TRBV7-9 with TRBJ2-1; D is undetermined. The length of the CDR3 is 14 residues. Germline lookup yields CDR1 SEHNR and CDR2 FQNEAQ (reference sequence). The V and J ends lost 2 bases and 8 bases respectively, with 13 bases between them. In DNA, the CDR3 is TGTGCCAGCAGCTTAATGTACTACGGCGATGAGCAGTTCTTC. It codes for CASSLMYYGDEQFF.

The chain carries TRBV5-1 and TRBJ2-2; D is unresolved. Trimming took 0 bases from V and 2 from J, leaving 8 bases between them. CDR1 and CDR2 from the germline V gene are SGHRS and YFSETQ. The CDR3 length is 15 residues. CDR3 nucleotides: TGCGCCAGCAGCTTGGTTCAGACTAACACCGGGGAGCTGTTTTTT. This gives the protein CASSLVQTNTGELFF.